The clone carrying this T cell receptor (beta chain) was detected ten times or more. Antigen unknown. TCRdb passed the 5' RACE reads through MiXCR, listing each CDR3 protein once. The sample has 55,000 to 70,000 distinct CDR3 sequences, around 7% seen once; the top ten hold around a third. V lost 3 bases, J lost 7 bases, and 13 bases lay in between. Germline V CDR1 and CDR2: DFQATT, SNEGSKA (reference sequence). The CDR3 spans 13 residues. This specimen comes from a study of T cells after yellow fever vaccination. Study-level points and caveats: There was a small share of clonotypes that showed up in both the CD4 and CD8 compartments. Post-booster reappearance was seen for most primary-vaccination clones (roughly 96% CD4, 88% CD8).

The TCR sequence derives from a young man who received the YFV17D yellow fever vaccine. The specimen comprised CD8+ T cells sorted from PBMCs, sampled approximately 47 days after the first yellow fever vaccination. The V gene is TRBV20-1, the J gene TRBJ2-1; D might be TRBD2 (6 bases). DNA of the CDR3: TGCAGTGCTAGGTTTCCGACTAGTAATGAGCAGTTCTTC. Translated: CSARFPTSNEQFF.